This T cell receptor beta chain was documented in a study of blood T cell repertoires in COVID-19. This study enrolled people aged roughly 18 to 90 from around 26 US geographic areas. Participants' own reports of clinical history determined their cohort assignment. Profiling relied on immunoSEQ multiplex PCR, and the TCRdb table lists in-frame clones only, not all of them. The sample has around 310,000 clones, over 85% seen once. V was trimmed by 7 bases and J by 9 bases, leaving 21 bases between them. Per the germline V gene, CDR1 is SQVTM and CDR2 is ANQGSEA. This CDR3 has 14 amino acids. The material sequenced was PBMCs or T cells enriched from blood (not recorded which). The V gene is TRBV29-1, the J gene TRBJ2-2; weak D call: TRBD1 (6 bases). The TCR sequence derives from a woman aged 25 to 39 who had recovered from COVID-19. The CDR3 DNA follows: TGCAGCGCTTTCTTCCGGGACACCGCGAGGGAGCTGTTTTTT. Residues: CSAFFRDTARELFF.